The rows below give T cell receptor beta chains drawn from one sample of a study of regulatory T cells in long-lasting Graves disease. TCRdb analysed the multiplex PCR reads with MiXCR anew, one entry per CDR3 protein. The sample carries around 420,000 distinct CDR3 sequences, approximately 15% recorded once. This sample was shared with a second study, whose subject was T cells in Graves' hyperthyroidism and ophthalmopathy.

The sample here was peripheral blood mononuclear cells (PBMCs), taken at new diagnosis, from a patient treated with antithyroid drugs. All receptors come from a woman in her 40s with Graves disease. Each CDR3 is given with its conserved first and last residue. The order of the fields is clone size, J gene, V gene, D gene, CDR3 protein, CDR3 DNA. D genes are given only for firm matches. Clone size is given for some rows only: seen once, a few or many times, or a class if the clone is expanded.

>once|TRBJ2-7|TRBV19|TRBD2
CASQGYSGRKGLEQYF
TGTGCCAGCCAGGGATATAGCGGGAGAAAGGGCCTCGAGCAGTACTTC
>.|TRBJ1-6|TRBV6-1|.
CASSGLRGNYNSPLHF
TGTGCCAGCAGTGGTCTCAGGGGCAACTATAATTCACCCCTCCACTTT
>many|TRBJ2-1|TRBV5-8|.
CASSFRGGTYNEQFF
TGTGCCAGCAGTTTTCGGGGTGGGACCTACAATGAGCAGTTCTTC
>.|TRBJ2-2|TRBV20-1|TRBD2
CSARAGLAGSNTGELFF
TGCAGTGCTAGAGCCGGACTAGCGGGTTCGAACACCGGGGAGCTGTTTTTT
>many|TRBJ1-5|TRBV28|.
CASSIESSGQPQHF
TGTGCCAGCAGCATAGAGTCATCGGGTCAGCCCCAGCATTTT
>few|TRBJ2-1|TRBV10-3|.
CAISEAGMGGNEQFF
TGTGCCATCAGTGAGGCCGGGATGGGGGGAAATGAGCAGTTCTTC
>many|TRBJ2-1|TRBV2|TRBD2
CASSDSSGTVNEQFF
TGTGCCAGCAGTGATAGTAGCGGGACGGTGAATGAGCAGTTCTTC
>many|TRBJ1-1|TRBV5-1|.
CASSWEGWNTEAFF
TGCGCCAGCAGCTGGGAAGGGTGGAACACTGAAGCTTTCTTT
>few|TRBJ1-2|TRBV5-8|.
CASSLLTGARSYTF
TGTGCCAGCAGCTTGTTAACTGGGGCGAGGAGCTACACCTTC
>many|TRBJ2-7|TRBV20-1|.
CSAVTGSVYEQYF
TGCAGTGCTGTAACCGGGAGTGTCTACGAGCAGTACTTC
>many|TRBJ2-7|TRBV20-1|.
CSAMGPLNSYEQYF
TGCAGTGCCATGGGACCCTTGAACTCCTACGAGCAGTACTTC
>.|TRBJ1-2|TRBV5-6|.
CASSQTRPEFGYTF
TGTGCCAGCAGCCAGACACGGCCCGAGTTTGGCTACACCTTC
>many|TRBJ2-2|TRBV12-3/TRBV12-4|TRBD2
CASSFLTGTSGMSGELFF
TGTGCCAGCAGTTTTCTCACCGGGACTAGCGGGATGTCCGGGGAGCTGTTTTTT
>many|TRBJ1-1|TRBV19|TRBD1
CASSGDRVGTEAFF
TGTGCCAGTAGTGGGGACAGGGTAGGAACTGAAGCTTTCTTT
>many|TRBJ2-5|TRBV7-3|TRBD2
CASSSGLAGQETQYF
TGTGCCAGCAGCTCCGGACTAGCGGGGCAAGAGACCCAGTACTTC
>many|TRBJ1-2|TRBV28|.
CASSSQGYGYTF
TGTGCCAGCAGTTCCCAGGGTTACGGCTACACCTTC
>many|TRBJ1-5|TRBV6-1|.
CASSEQGIQPQHF
TGTGCCAGCAGTGAGCAGGGCATTCAGCCCCAGCATTTT
>many|TRBJ1-3|TRBV19|.
CASQYSSRGTYSGNTIYF
TGTGCCAGTCAATATTCCTCGCGGGGCACCTACTCTGGAAACACCATATATTTT
>many|TRBJ2-2|TRBV29-1|.
CSAVGLRNTGELFF
TGCAGCGCTGTGGGACTCAGGAACACCGGGGAGCTGTTTTTT
>many|TRBJ1-2|TRBV20-1|TRBD1
CSARSGGQDGYTF
TGCAGTGCTAGGTCAGGGGGCCAAGATGGCTACACCTTC
>few|TRBJ2-3|TRBV20-1|TRBD2
CSVGSGGGFNTQYF
TGCAGTGTTGGTAGCGGGGGGGGATTTAATACGCAGTATTTT
>.|TRBJ2-7|TRBV19|TRBD1
CASSLGTGKNEQYF
TGTGCCAGTAGCCTCGGGACAGGGAAGAACGAGCAGTACTTC
>.|TRBJ2-1|TRBV15|TRBD2
CATSRDSGRTDEQFF
TGTGCCACCAGCAGAGATAGCGGGAGAACCGATGAGCAGTTCTTC
>many|TRBJ1-3|TRBV30|.
CAWTPDGNTIYF
TGTGCCTGGACTCCAGATGGAAACACCATATATTTT
>.|TRBJ2-5|TRBV20-1|TRBD2
CSAREQTGGRSRQETQYF
TGCAGTGCTAGGGAGCAGACTGGCGGGAGGTCGCGGCAAGAGACCCAGTACTTC
>many|TRBJ1-3|TRBV10-3|TRBD1
CAISDTGQGGNTIYF
TGTGCCATCAGTGACACCGGACAGGGTGGAAACACCATATATTTT
>many|TRBJ2-5|TRBV19|.
CASSDTLKETQYF
TGTGCCAGTAGTGACACCCTTAAGGAGACCCAGTACTTC
>.|TRBJ2-1|TRBV7-9|TRBD2
CASSPLAGGPDEQFF
TGTGCCAGCAGCCCCCTAGCGGGAGGGCCGGATGAGCAGTTCTTC
>.|TRBJ2-6|TRBV3-1|.
CASSQAGTKRSGANVLTF
TGTGCCAGCAGCCAGGCCGGGACAAAGAGGTCTGGGGCCAACGTCCTGACTTTC
>.|TRBJ2-5|TRBV6-2/TRBV6-3|.
CASSKRGARQETQYF
TGTGCCAGCAGTAAACGGGGGGCCCGACAAGAGACCCAGTACTTC
>.|TRBJ2-1|TRBV4-1|TRBD2
CASSLASGSNNEQFF
TGCGCCAGCAGCCTGGCTAGCGGGAGTAACAATGAGCAGTTCTTC
>few|TRBJ2-3|TRBV19|.
CASSAQMTDTQYF
TGTGCCAGTAGTGCTCAAATGACAGATACGCAGTATTTT
>many|TRBJ2-1|TRBV7-8|.
CASSPRLSPRYNEQFF
TGTGCCAGCAGCCCGCGGCTCTCCCCACGGTACAATGAGCAGTTCTTC
>many|TRBJ1-1|TRBV28|.
CASSLTVGGMNTEAFF
TGTGCCAGCAGTCTAACCGTCGGGGGAATGAACACTGAAGCTTTCTTT
>.|TRBJ2-1|TRBV6-2/TRBV6-3|.
CASSDGSSYNEQFF
TGTGCCAGCAGTGACGGTAGCTCCTACAATGAGCAGTTCTTC
>many|TRBJ1-2|TRBV27|.
CASSRGLGNYGYTF
TGTGCCAGCAGTCGGGGACTGGGAAACTATGGCTACACCTTC
>many|TRBJ2-7|TRBV28|TRBD2
CASSLQLGVRTGLGSYEQYF
TGTGCCAGCAGTTTACAATTGGGGGTGAGGACGGGACTAGGTTCCTACGAGCAGTACTTC
>many|TRBJ2-1|TRBV24-1|.
CATSDPPRDSGGEQFF
TGTGCCACCAGTGATCCACCCCGGGACAGCGGGGGAGAGCAGTTCTTC
>.|TRBJ1-3|TRBV19|.
CASSIDPGHRSSGNTIYF
TGTGCCAGTAGTATAGATCCAGGACACCGGAGCTCTGGAAACACCATATATTTT
>.|TRBJ2-1|TRBV9|.
CASSVDLAFYNEQFF
TGTGCCAGCAGCGTTGACTTAGCGTTCTACAATGAGCAGTTCTTC
>few|TRBJ2-2|TRBV28|.
CASSLREPGSCFF
.
>many|TRBJ2-3|TRBV29-1|.
CSVNVERRTDTQYF
TGCAGCGTTAACGTGGAGCGACGCACAGATACGCAGTATTTT
>many|TRBJ1-4|TRBV7-8|.
CASSLERGAVEKLFF
TGTGCCAGCAGCTTAGAGAGGGGGGCTGTCGAAAAACTGTTTTTT
>many|TRBJ2-7|TRBV10-2|TRBD1
CAATRTGGSGGYEQYF
TGCGCCGCCACCCGGACAGGGGGCAGTGGAGGTTACGAGCAGTACTTC
>.|TRBJ2-1|TRBV6-5|.
CASSYSPTGNEQFF
TGTGCCAGCAGTTACTCGCCCACAGGCAATGAGCAGTTCTTC
>many|TRBJ1-6|TRBV27|TRBD1
CASRLQGTYSPLHF
TGTGCCAGCAGATTACAGGGGACGTATTCACCCCTCCACTTT
>many|TRBJ2-5|TRBV24-1|.
CATSDLEGGAMTQYF
TGTGCCACCAGTGATTTAGAAGGGGGAGCCATGACCCAGTACTTC
>few|TRBJ2-7|TRBV5-6|.
CASSSGRQSEQYF
TGTGCCAGCAGCTCCGGACGACAGTCCGAGCAGTACTTC
>many|TRBJ2-7|TRBV30|.
CAWSGHHGGYEQYF
TGTGCCTGGAGCGGACACCATGGGGGCTACGAGCAGTACTTC
>many|TRBJ2-7|TRBV10-3|.
CAISGEEGRAYEQYF
TGTGCCATCAGTGGGGAGGAGGGACGGGCCTACGAGCAGTACTTC
>many|TRBJ2-5|TRBV3-1|TRBD2
CASSQVGTSGVQETQYF
TGTGCCAGCAGCCAAGTTGGGACTAGCGGGGTCCAAGAGACCCAGTACTTC
>many|TRBJ1-3|TRBV28|.
CATRTGTVLSGNTIYF
TGTGCCACCCGGACCGGGACGGTCCTCTCTGGAAACACCATATATTTT
>few|TRBJ2-6|TRBV6-4|.
CASSDTDSNSGANVLTF
TGTGCCAGCAGTGACACCGACAGTAACTCTGGGGCCAACGTCCTGACTTTC
>few|TRBJ2-7|TRBV27|TRBD1
CASNLPDREEYEQYF
TGTGCCAGCAACCTCCCGGACAGGGAGGAATACGAGCAGTACTTC
>.|TRBJ2-2|TRBV9|TRBD2
CASSPPSGENTGELFF
TGTGCCAGCAGCCCTCCTAGCGGGGAGAACACCGGGGAGCTGTTTTTT
>.|TRBJ2-3|TRBV19|TRBD1
CASSMTGATDTQYF
TGTGCCAGTAGTATGACAGGGGCCACAGATACGCAGTATTTT
>many|TRBJ2-6|TRBV12-3/TRBV12-4|.
CASSLALGRGGSGANVLTF
TGTGCCAGCAGTTTGGCCCTAGGCAGGGGGGGCTCTGGGGCCAACGTCCTGACTTTC
>many|TRBJ2-3|TRBV11-2|.
CASSLDTSQEYF
TGTGCCAGCAGCTTAGACACCTCCCAGGAGTATTTT
>.|TRBJ1-6|TRBV7-9|TRBD1
CASSLSGGGRPLHF
TGTGCCAGCAGTTTATCAGGGGGGGGGAGGCCCCTCCACTTT